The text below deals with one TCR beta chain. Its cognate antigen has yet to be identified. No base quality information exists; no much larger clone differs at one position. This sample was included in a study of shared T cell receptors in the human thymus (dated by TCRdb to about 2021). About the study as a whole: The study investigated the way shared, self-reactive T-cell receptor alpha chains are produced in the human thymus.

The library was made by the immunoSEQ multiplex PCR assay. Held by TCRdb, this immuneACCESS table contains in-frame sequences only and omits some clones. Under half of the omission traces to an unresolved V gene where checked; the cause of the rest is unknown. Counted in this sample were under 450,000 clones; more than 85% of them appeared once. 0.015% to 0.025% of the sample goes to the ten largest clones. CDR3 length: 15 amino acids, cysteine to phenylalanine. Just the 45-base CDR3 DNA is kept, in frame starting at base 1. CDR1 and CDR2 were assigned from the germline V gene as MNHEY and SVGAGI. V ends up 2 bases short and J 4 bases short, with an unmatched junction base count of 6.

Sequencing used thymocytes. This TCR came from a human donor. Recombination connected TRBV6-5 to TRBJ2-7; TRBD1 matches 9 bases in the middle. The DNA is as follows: TGTGCCAGCAGTTACCCGACGGGACAGGGTTACGAGCAGTACTTC. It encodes CASSYPTGQGYEQYF.